This section outlines one T cell receptor (beta chain) sequence together with its context. What it binds is unknown. The assay was immunoSEQ multiplex PCR, and TCRdb's table has in-frame clones only and misses some. The sample records some 180,000 clones, roughly 93% being singletons. The sample originates from a study of T cell responses to AZD1222 COVID-19 vaccine. Study results and caveats: Most donors were white British and more were female, and clonal diversity was possibly underestimated. The CD4 TCRs associated with vaccination extended across spike and predominated at 160-218 and 743-854. The number of AZD1222 recipients seropositive at baseline was only five to seven. Reportedly, nearly half of unique spike TCRs recognized epitopes outside B.1.351/B.1.1.7 mutations.

The V end lost 3 bases, the J end lost 8 bases, and 13 bases lay between the germline ends. This CDR3 region has 13 residues. Sequencing used peripheral blood, obtained 28 days after the second dose of the MenACWY control vaccine. The TCR originated in an adult who received the MenACWY meningococcal vaccine as a control. The rearrangement uses TRBV12-3 or TRBV12-4 and TRBJ1-2, with TRBD1 as a possible D gene (6 bases). This chain's CDR3 is CASSFSQGGGYTF. CDR3 in DNA: TGTGCCAGCAGTTTTTCACAGGGCGGAGGCTACACCTTC.